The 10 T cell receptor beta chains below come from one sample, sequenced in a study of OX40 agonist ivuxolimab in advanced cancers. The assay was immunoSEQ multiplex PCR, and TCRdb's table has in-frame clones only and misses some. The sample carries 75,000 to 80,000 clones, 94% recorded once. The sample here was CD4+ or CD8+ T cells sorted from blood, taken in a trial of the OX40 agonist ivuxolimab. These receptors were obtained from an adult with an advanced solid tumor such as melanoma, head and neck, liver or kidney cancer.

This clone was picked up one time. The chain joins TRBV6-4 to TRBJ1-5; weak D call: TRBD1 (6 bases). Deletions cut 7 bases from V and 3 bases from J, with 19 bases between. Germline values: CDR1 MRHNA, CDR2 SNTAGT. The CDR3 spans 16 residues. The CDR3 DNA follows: TGTGCCAGCAAATTACACAGGGTAGGGGACAATCAGCCCCAGCATTTT. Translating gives CASKLHRVGDNQPQHF.

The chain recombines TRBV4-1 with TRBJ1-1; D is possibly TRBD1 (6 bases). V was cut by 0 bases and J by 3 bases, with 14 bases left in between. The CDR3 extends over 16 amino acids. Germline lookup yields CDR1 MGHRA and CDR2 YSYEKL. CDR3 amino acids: CASSQETGRGYTEAFF. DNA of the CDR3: TGCGCCAGCAGCCAAGAGACGGGCAGGGGATACACTGAAGCTTTCTTT.

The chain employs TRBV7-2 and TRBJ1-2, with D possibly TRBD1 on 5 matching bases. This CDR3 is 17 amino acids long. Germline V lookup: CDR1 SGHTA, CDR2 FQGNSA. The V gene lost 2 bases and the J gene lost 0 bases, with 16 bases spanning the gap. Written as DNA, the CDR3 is TGTGCCAGCAGCTTATCGATGGGACGGGGGGCTAACTATGGCTACACCTTC. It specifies CASSLSMGRGANYGYTF. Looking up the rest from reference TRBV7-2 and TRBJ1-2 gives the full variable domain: GAGVSQSPSNKVTEKGKDVELRCDPISGHTALYWYRQSLGQGLEFLIYFQGNSAPDKSGLPSDRFSAERTGGSVSTLTIQRTQQEDSAVYLCASSLSMGRGANYGYTFGSGTRLTVV.

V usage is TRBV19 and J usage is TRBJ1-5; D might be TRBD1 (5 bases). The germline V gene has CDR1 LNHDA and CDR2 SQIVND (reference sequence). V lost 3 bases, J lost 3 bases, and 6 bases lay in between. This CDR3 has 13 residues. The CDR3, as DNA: TGTGCCAGTAGTATGGGACCCAATCAGCCCCAGCATTTT. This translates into CASSMGPNQPQHF.

The CDR3 loop is CATSYRGSTSPLHF. In DNA form, the CDR3 reads TGTGCCACCAGCTACAGGGGTTCCACTTCACCCCTCCACTTT. The V gene is TRBV15, the J gene TRBJ1-6; 7 positions agree with TRBD1. CDR1 and CDR2 from the germline V gene are LNHNV and YYDKDF (reference sequence). Trimming at V came to 5 bases and at J to 9 bases, leaving 7 bases not matched to a gene. This CDR3 comprises 14 residues. Full variable domain (missing parts from reference TRBV15 and TRBJ1-6): DAMVIQNPRYQVTQFGKPVTLSCSQTLNHNVMYWYQQKSSQAPKLLFHYYDKDFNNEADTPDNFQSRRPNTSFCFLDIRSPGLGDTAMYLCATSYRGSTSPLHFGNGTRLTVT.

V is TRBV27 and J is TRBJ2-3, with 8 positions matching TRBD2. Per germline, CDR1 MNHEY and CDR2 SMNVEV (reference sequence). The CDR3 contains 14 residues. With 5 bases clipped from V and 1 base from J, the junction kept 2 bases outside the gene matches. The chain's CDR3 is CASSPTSGTDTQYF. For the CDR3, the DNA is TGTGCCAGCAGTCCGACTAGCGGCACAGATACGCAGTATTTT.

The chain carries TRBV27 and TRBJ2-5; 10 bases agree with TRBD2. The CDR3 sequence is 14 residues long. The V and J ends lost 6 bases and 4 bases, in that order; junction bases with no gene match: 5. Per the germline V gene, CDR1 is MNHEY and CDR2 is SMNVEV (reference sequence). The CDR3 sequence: CASSPSGSRETQYF. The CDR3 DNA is TGTGCCAGCAGCCCTAGCGGGAGTCGAGAGACCCAGTACTTC.

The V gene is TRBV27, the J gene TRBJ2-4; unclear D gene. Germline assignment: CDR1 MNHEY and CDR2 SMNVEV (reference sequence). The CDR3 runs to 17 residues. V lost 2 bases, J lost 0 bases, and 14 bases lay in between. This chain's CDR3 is CASSLVMGILAKNIQYF. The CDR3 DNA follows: TGTGCCAGCAGTTTAGTAATGGGCATCTTAGCCAAAAACATTCAGTACTTC.

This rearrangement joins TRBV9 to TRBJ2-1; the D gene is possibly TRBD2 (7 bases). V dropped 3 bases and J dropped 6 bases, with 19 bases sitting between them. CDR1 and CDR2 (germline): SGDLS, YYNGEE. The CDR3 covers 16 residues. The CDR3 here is CASSEGEGELANEQFF. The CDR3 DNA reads TGTGCCAGCAGCGAGGGGGAGGGGGAACTGGCCAATGAGCAGTTCTTC.

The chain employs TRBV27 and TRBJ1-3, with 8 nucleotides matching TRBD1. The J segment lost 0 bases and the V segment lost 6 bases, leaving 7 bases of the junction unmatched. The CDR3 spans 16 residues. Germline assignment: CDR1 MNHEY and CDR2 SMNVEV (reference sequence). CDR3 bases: TGTGCCAGCAGAAGAACAGGGGGTACCTCTGGAAACACCATATATTTT. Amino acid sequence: CASRRTGGTSGNTIYF.